A few counts support the clone carrying this T cell receptor (beta chain). What it binds is not known. The CDR3 extends over 17 amino acids. V dropped 1 base and J dropped 4 bases, with 19 bases sitting between them. CDR1 is LGHNT, CDR2 FRNRAP, per germline. In the library, individual cDNA molecules carried attached unique molecular identifiers. Using its own MiXCR run on the 5' RACE reads, TCRdb lists one record per CDR3 protein. Of roughly 54,000 distinct CDR3 sequences listed, around 7.7% are singletons. The data are from a study of early T cells in non-severe SARS-CoV-2 infection. Study context: Bulk RNA isolated from unsorted whole blood underwent sequencing; chains were not paired. Overall study results and limits: The study's VDJdb matching favored anti-spike CD8 responses and missed private and CD4 specificities.

The chain employs TRBV12-5 and TRBJ1-1; the D gene is possibly TRBD1 (5 bases). This TCR came from an adult who was a healthcare worker with PCR-confirmed SARS-CoV-2 infection or an uninfected control (not recorded which). The sequencing here drew on whole blood, taken at baseline. CDR3 bases: TGTGCTAGTGGTTTGGGAAAGAGCGGGGCCGAAGTCACTGAAGCTTTCTTT. Its protein product is CASGLGKSGAEVTEAFF.